Following are 21 T cell receptor beta chains from one sample sequenced in a study of cytotoxic CD8 clonotypes in ibrutinib-treated CLL. Sequenced by immunoSEQ multiplex PCR; TCRdb stores in-frame clones only, minus some. The sample gives about 69,000 clones, 80% of which show up once; 7.5% to 9.5% is in the top ten. Sample: PBMCs, taken at disease progression, from a patient treated with ibrutinib. These receptors all come from a human donor with chronic lymphocytic leukemia.

This chain links TRBV30 with TRBJ2-1, with 9 bases matching TRBD2. This CDR3 spans 16 amino acids. Trimming removed 3 bases from V and 3 bases from J; junction bases left unmatched: 9. Germline loops: CDR1 GTSNPN, CDR2 SVGIG (reference sequence). The CDR3 is CAWRDWREGRYNEQFF. The CDR3 DNA reads TGTGCCTGGAGGGACTGGCGGGAGGGCCGCTACAATGAGCAGTTCTTC.

The genes are TRBV11-2 and TRBJ2-1; 14 bases are a match to TRBD2. Germline-derived CDR1 and CDR2 are SGHAT and FQNNGV. V gave up 3 bases and J gave up 7 bases; unmatched junction bases: 11. The CDR3 has 18 residues. The CDR3 nucleotides are TGTGCCAGCAGCTTGAGGACTAGCGGGGGGAACTGGGGAAATGAGCAGTTCTTC. Its protein product is CASSLRTSGGNWGNEQFF.

The chain carries TRBV6-6 and TRBJ1-1, with D perhaps TRBD1 (5 bases). In germline, CDR1 is MNHNY, CDR2 SVGAGI (reference sequence). The CDR3 covers 14 residues. Trimming left V 6 bases short and J 7 bases short, with 18 bases between. The CDR3 region is CASSEGPGNVEAFF. The CDR3 coding sequence is TGTGCCAGCAGCGAGGGACCAGGTAATGTTGAAGCTTTCTTT.

The J gene is TRBJ1-2, the V gene TRBV30, with TRBD1 as a possible D gene (5 bases). Germline lookup yields CDR1 GTSNPN and CDR2 SVGIG (reference sequence). The CDR3 is 15 amino acids. Trimming left V 0 bases short and J 8 bases short, with 19 bases between. CDR3 sequence: CAWSVSSLGQGGYTF. The DNA for the CDR3 is TGTGCCTGGAGTGTTTCCTCCCTAGGGCAGGGAGGCTACACCTTC.

This clone appeared a single time. An end of the junction differs from the germline gene, which may be a read error. The genes are TRBV12-5 and TRBJ1-1, with D possibly TRBD1 on 5 matching bases. Germline values: CDR1 LGHNT, CDR2 FRNRAP. This CDR3 has 16 residues. CDR3 nucleotide sequence: TGTGCTAGTGGTTTTTCTCTCCGGGACCATGTTTCACTCGTCCTCTTT. It yields the protein CASGFSLRDHVSLVLF.

The V and J genes are TRBV9 and TRBJ2-5; 9 nucleotides agree with TRBD1. CDR1 and CDR2 from the germline V gene are SGDLS and YYNGEE. The CDR3 is made up of 14 amino acids. V lost 3 bases, J lost 4 bases, and 4 bases stayed unmatched. The CDR3 loop reads CASSETTGGETQYF. DNA for the CDR3: TGTGCCAGCAGCGAGACGACAGGGGGAGAGACCCAGTACTTC.

The chain employs TRBV19 and TRBJ1-2, with D tentatively TRBD1 (5 bases). Trimming cost V 1 base and J 4 bases, with 10 bases left between them. The CDR3 loop spans 14 amino acids. Germline values: CDR1 LNHDA, CDR2 SQIVND (reference sequence). The CDR3 nucleotides read TGTGCCAGTAGTATAGCGCCGGGGGGCTATGGCTACACCTTC. This encodes CASSIAPGGYGYTF.

This chain uses TRBV6-1 with TRBJ1-3; D is unresolved. V lost 7 bases and J 4 bases, leaving 8 bases between the germline ends. The CDR3 contains 12 residues. Germline assignment: CDR1 MNHNS and CDR2 SASEGT. The CDR3, as DNA: TGTGCCAGCAAGATGGCGGGAAACACCATATATTTT. Protein sequence: CASKMAGNTIYF.

This clone showed up just once. This chain joins TRBV2 and TRBJ1-2, with 8 bases matching TRBD1. This CDR3 region has 14 residues. Germline-derived CDR1 and CDR2 are SNHLY and FYNNEI. V lost 5 bases and J lost 0; bases outside the gene matches: 2. The CDR3 nucleotides read TGTGCCAGCAGTAGGGACAGGTCTAACTATGGCTACACCTTC. Protein product: CASSRDRSNYGYTF.

The rearrangement joins TRBV6-5 to TRBJ2-7, with D maybe TRBD1 (5 bases). The germline gives CDR1 MNHEY, CDR2 SVGAGI. V gave up 4 bases and J gave up 0 bases, with 13 bases separating them. The CDR3 sequence is 15 residues long. In nucleotides, the CDR3 is TGTGCCAGCAGTTCGACAGACGCAAACTCCTACGAGCAGTACTTC. Amino acid sequence: CASSSTDANSYEQYF.

The gene calls are TRBV6-6 and TRBJ1-4; 7 bases map to TRBD1. Trimming cost V 0 bases and J 14 bases; bases outside gene matches: 15. CDR3 length: 16 residues. CDR1 MNHNY and CDR2 SVGAGI come from the germline V gene (reference sequence). The CDR3 nucleotides are TGTGCCAGCAGTTACTCTGGAGGGGGCGGGGAAGGGAACCTGTTTTTT. Its protein is CASSYSGGGGEGNLFF.

The V and J genes are TRBV6-6 and TRBJ1-1, with D unresolved. Germline loops: CDR1 MNHNY, CDR2 SVGAGI (reference sequence). This CDR3 comprises 13 residues. The V gene lost 4 bases and the J gene lost 4 bases, with 10 bases spanning the gap. CDR3 DNA: TGTGCCAGCAGTTTTCCACGCGGCACTGAAGCTTTCTTT. Protein sequence: CASSFPRGTEAFF.

This clone is a singleton in its sample. This chain uses TRBV5-1 with TRBJ1-2; maybe TRBD1 (6 bases). With 0 bases removed from V and 2 bases from J, the gap between germline ends came to 8 bases. The CDR3 runs 14 residues. Germline V gene data show CDR1 as SGHRS and CDR2 as YFSETQ. CDR3 in amino acids: CASSLVGTNYGYTF. In nucleotides, the CDR3 is TGCGCCAGCAGCTTGGTTGGGACAAACTATGGCTACACCTTC.

The V gene is TRBV28, the J gene TRBJ1-2; possibly TRBD1 for D (6 bases). V shed 2 bases and J shed 1 base, with 11 bases lying between them. The CDR3 runs to 15 residues. Germline V gene sequence: CDR1 MDHEN, CDR2 SYDVKM. The CDR3 here is CASSLPGAGNYGYTF. The CDR3 nucleotides are TGTGCCAGCAGTTTACCGGGGGCGGGTAACTATGGCTACACCTTC.

This clone was seen more than once but under ten times. V usage is TRBV15 and J usage is TRBJ1-1; no firm D call. Germline V CDR1 and CDR2: LNHNV, YYDKDF (reference sequence). The CDR3 sequence is 15 residues long. V gave up 0 bases and J gave up 0 bases, with 8 bases separating them. CDR3 in DNA: TGTGCCACCAGCAGAGATCCGGTGATGAACACTGAAGCTTTCTTT. Translated, it gives CATSRDPVMNTEAFF.

The J gene is TRBJ2-7, the V gene TRBV4-1; D is ambiguous. The germline CDR1 and CDR2 sequences are MGHRA and YSYEKL. Trimming shortened V by 3 bases and J by 0 bases, and 15 bases separated the two germline ends. The CDR3 totals 16 residues. The CDR3 region has the DNA TGCGCCAGCAGCCACGCCTCGGGCGACTCCTCCTACGAGCAGTACTTC. The encoded protein is CASSHASGDSSYEQYF.

V gene TRBV1 combines with J gene TRBJ2-1. TRBV1 represents a pseudogene. The CDR3 runs to 16 residues. The CDR3 DNA follows: TGCACCAGCAGCAAGGGTGTCCCCCCTAACCACAATGAGCAGTTCTTC. Amino acids: CTSSKGVPPNHNEQFF.

This chain links TRBV4-2 with TRBJ2-1; D remains unclear. From germline, CDR1 is LGHNA and CDR2 YNFKEQ. Trimming removed 1 base at V and 10 bases at J, with 5 bases between. CDR3 length: 11 amino acids. The CDR3 nucleotides read TGTGCCAGCAGCCAAGCCTCGGAGCAGTTCTTC. Translation: CASSQASEQFF.

This chain connects TRBV19 to TRBJ1-6; TRBD1 matches at 9 bases. CDR1 LNHDA and CDR2 SQIVND come from the germline V gene (reference sequence). The CDR3 spans 14 residues. With V trimmed by 3 bases and J by 10 bases, 4 bases remained unmatched. In nucleotides, the CDR3 is TGTGCCAGTAGTATTGGGGACAGGGACTCACCCCTCCACTTT. Translating gives CASSIGDRDSPLHF.

There are a few counts of this clone. This chain connects TRBV29-1 to TRBJ2-1; no reliable D call. Germline V gene sequence: CDR1 SQVTM, CDR2 ANQGSEA. Trimming removed 7 bases from V and 3 bases from J, with 4 bases in between. The CDR3 is made up of 10 amino acids. Here the CDR3 reads CSAVYNEQFF. The CDR3 DNA follows: TGCAGCGCCGTCTACAATGAGCAGTTCTTC.

The chain combines TRBV4-1 with TRBJ2-5, with 8 bases fitting TRBD1. With 1 base clipped from V and 7 bases from J, the junction kept 8 bases outside the gene matches. This CDR3 contains 15 residues. Germline V gene lookup returns CDR1 MGHRA and CDR2 YSYEKL. The CDR3 is CASSQAVSGQGTQYF. In DNA, the CDR3 is TGCGCCAGCAGCCAAGCAGTATCAGGACAGGGGACCCAGTACTTC.